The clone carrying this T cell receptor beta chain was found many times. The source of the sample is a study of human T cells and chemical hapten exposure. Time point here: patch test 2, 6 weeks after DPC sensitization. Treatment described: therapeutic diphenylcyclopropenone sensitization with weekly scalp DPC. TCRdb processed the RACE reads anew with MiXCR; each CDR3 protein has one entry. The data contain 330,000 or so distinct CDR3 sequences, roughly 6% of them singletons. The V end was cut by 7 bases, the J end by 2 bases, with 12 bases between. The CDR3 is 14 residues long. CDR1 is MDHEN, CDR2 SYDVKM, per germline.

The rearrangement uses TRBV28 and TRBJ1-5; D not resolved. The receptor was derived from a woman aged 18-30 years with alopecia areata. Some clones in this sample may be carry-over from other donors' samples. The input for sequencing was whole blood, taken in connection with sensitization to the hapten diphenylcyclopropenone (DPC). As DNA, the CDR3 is TGTGCCAGCAACCAGGTCTCGGGCAATCAGCCCCAGCATTTT. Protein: CASNQVSGNQPQHF.